The T cell receptor (beta chain) under discussion was sequenced for a study of cytomegalovirus exposure and HLA in healthy donors. CDR3 length: 12 amino acids. CDR1 SGHTA and CDR2 FQGNSA come from the germline V gene. The germline V and J ends were trimmed by 5 bases and 5 bases, with 8 bases remaining between them. The primer mix had 60 Vbeta and 13 Jbeta primers. Method: immunoSEQ multiplex PCR; TCRdb's copy keeps in-frame clones and lacks some. The repertoire consists of about 210,000 clones, with about 80% occurring once and the leading ten covering about 2%. With regard to this clone: Its antigen remains unidentified.

Study-level results: Segments of the TCR beta V type were, in most cases, productive about 90% or about 30% of the time in an earlier analysis. TCR beta sequences reportedly predicted the HLA-A and HLA-B alleles of most subjects accurately. Immune exposure information comprised only CMV serostatus.

Sequencing was performed on PBMCs. J is TRBJ2-3 and V is TRBV7-2; D remains unclear. The TCR sequence derives from a male donor in good health and CMV-seronegative. The CDR3 spells CASSINRDTQYF. The CDR3 nucleotides read TGTGCCAGCAGCATCAACAGAGATACGCAGTATTTT.